This is a list of T cell receptor beta chains from one sample in a study of beta chain features in type 1 diabetes. Sequencing used immunoSEQ multiplex PCR; TCRdb keeps in-frame clones, though not all of them. The sample includes 150,000 to 200,000 clones, more than 60% of them seen just once. The sample consisted of naive CD4+ T cells from blood. The source is a man aged 25 to 45 with type 1 diabetes. Each CDR3 is given with its conserved first and last residue. Fields, in order: J gene, V gene, clone size, D gene, CDR3 protein, CDR3 DNA. The D gene is left open where the match is weak. Clone size is not always given. Where it is, it says once, few, many or a class for expanded clones.

TRBJ2-3,TRBV11-2,NA,NA,CASQGGADTQYF,TGTGCCAGCCAAGGGGGGGCTGATACGCAGTATTTT
TRBJ1-2,TRBV30,few,NA,CAWTGTVGYTF,TGTGCCTGGACCGGGACGGTTGGCTACACCTTC
TRBJ1-1,TRBV4-3,NA,NA,CASSPDGVNTEAFF,TGCGCCAGCAGCCCGGACGGCGTGAACACTGAAGCTTTCTTT
TRBJ2-7,TRBV25-1,few,TRBD1,CASSGTGTYEQYF,TGTGCCAGCAGTGGGACAGGAACCTACGAGCAGTACTTC
TRBJ2-6,TRBV14,NA,NA,CASSQGSGANVLTF,TGTGCCAGCAGCCAGGGTTCTGGGGCCAACGTCCTGACTTTC
TRBJ2-5,TRBV7-9,few,NA,CASSRATDQYF,TGTGCCAGCAGCCGTGCCACGGACCAGTACTTC
TRBJ2-7,TRBV10-3,once,TRBD1,CAINGQGAIEQYF,TGTGCCATCAACGGACAGGGGGCGATTGAGCAGTACTTC
TRBJ2-5,TRBV30,NA,NA,CAWSKGRLQETQYF,TGTGCCTGGAGCAAGGGGCGGCTCCAAGAGACCCAGTACTTC
TRBJ2-3,TRBV21-1,few,NA,CASSAKPYISTDTQYF,TGTGCCAGCAGCGCCAAGCCCTACATAAGCACAGATACGCAGTATTTT
TRBJ2-5,TRBV7-2,NA,NA,CASSLAAGQGETQYF,TGTGCCAGCAGCTTAGCAGCGGGCCAGGGAGAGACCCAGTACTTC